One TCR beta chain is described in this entry. Its cognate antigen is unknown. The data stem from a study of beta chain features in type 1 diabetes. General study results and limits: All four CD4+ subsets from Type 1 diabetes patients carried moderately but significantly shorter TCRB CDR3s. The VDJ junctions of type 1 diabetes patients carried fewer insertions and more deletions. cDNA sequencing could over-represent cells with high TCR expression.

The sequenced template was cDNA made from the entire isolated RNA. The study sequenced naive, central memory and regulatory T cell samples to an average of roughly 3.4 million reads. The protocol was immunoSEQ multiplex PCR, while the TCRdb copy is restricted to in-frame clones and leaves out a portion. In the table there are some 500,000 clones, 9.5% to 12% of which are singletons. The clonotype comes from a woman between 18 and 30 years old in good health. The source material was naive CD4+ T cells from blood.

CDR3 sequence (DNA): TGCGCCAGCAGCCCAACGGGACTAGCGATCGGAGGTCCCTACAATGAGCAGTTCTTC. Amino acids: CASSPTGLAIGGPYNEQFF. V usage is TRBV5-1 and J usage is TRBJ2-1, with 10 bases aligning to TRBD2. Trimming cost V 4 bases and J 2 bases; bases outside gene matches: 15. CDR3 size: 19 residues. CDR1 and CDR2 from the germline V gene are SGHRS and YFSETQ.